These 9 T cell receptor beta chains were all obtained from the same sample, sequenced in a study of cytomegalovirus exposure and HLA in healthy donors. PCR used 60 Vbeta primers and 13 Jbeta primers. Repertoires were generated with immunoSEQ multiplex PCR, while TCRdb's copy carries only in-frame clones and drops some. Of some 190,000 clones listed, roughly 77% are singletons. Material for sequencing was PBMCs. The receptors derive from a woman in her 30s in good health and CMV-seronegative.

The V gene is TRBV6-1, the J gene TRBJ2-2; no definite D call. The CDR3 covers 17 residues. Germline CDR1 MNHNS, CDR2 SASEGT. With 2 bases removed from V and 0 bases from J, the gap between germline ends came to 13 bases. The CDR3 protein is CASSEFTRLTNTGELFF. The DNA for the CDR3 is TGTGCCAGCAGTGAATTTACCAGACTCACGAACACCGGGGAGCTGTTTTTT.

CDR3 coding DNA: TGCGCCAGCAGCCAGTCAGGGGGTCGCGACAATGAGCAGTTCTTC. This encodes CASSQSGGRDNEQFF. The chain links TRBV5-1 to TRBJ2-1; 7 positions agree with TRBD1. The CDR3 consists of 15 residues. With 4 bases clipped from V and 5 bases from J, the junction kept 9 bases outside the gene matches. In germline, CDR1 is SGHRS, CDR2 YFSETQ. Full variable domain (rest looked up from reference TRBV5-1 and TRBJ2-1): KAGVTQTPRYLIKTRGQQVTLSCSPISGHRSVSWYQQTPGQGLQFLFEYFSETQRNKGNFPGRFSGRQFSNSRSEMNVSTLELGDSALYLCASSQSGGRDNEQFFGPGTRLTVL.

The chain links TRBV18 to TRBJ2-2, with D unresolved. Germline assignment: CDR1 KGHSH and CDR2 LQKENI. This CDR3 has 15 amino acids. Trimming shortened V by 3 bases and J by 0 bases, and 8 bases separated the two germline ends. CDR3 coding DNA: TGTGCCAGCTCACCTGTAAGCGCGAACACCGGGGAGCTGTTTTTT. Its translation: CASSPVSANTGELFF. The full variable domain, with the rest looked up from reference TRBV18 and TRBJ2-2, is NAGVMQNPRHLVRRRGQEARLRCSPMKGHSHVYWYRQLPEEGLKFMVYLQKENIIDESGMPKERFSAEFPKEGPSILRIQQVVRGDSAAYFCASSPVSANTGELFFGEGSRLTVL.

This chain connects TRBV7-2 to TRBJ2-3; TRBD2 agrees at 7 bases. The CDR3 runs 13 residues. V was clipped by 5 bases and J by 9 bases; unmatched bases: 8. Germline CDR1 and CDR2: SGHTA and FQGNSA. CDR3: CASSTSTSETQYF. CDR3 nucleotide sequence: TGTGCCAGCAGCACAAGCACTAGCGAGACGCAGTATTTT.

The CDR3 DNA follows: TGTGCCAGCAACAAAGACAGGGAGAACACTGAAGCTTTCTTT. It is translated as CASNKDRENTEAFF. The rearrangement links TRBV6-1 to TRBJ1-1; TRBD1 agrees at 7 bases. This CDR3 contains 14 residues. CDR1 is MNHNS and CDR2 is SASEGT in the germline V gene. The V segment lost 7 bases and the J segment 1 base; nucleotides outside the gene matches: 6.

The chain employs TRBV6-5 and TRBJ1-1; a weak D match, TRBD1 (6 bases). Germline V lookup: CDR1 MNHEY, CDR2 SVGAGI. This CDR3 region has 15 residues. V was pared by 1 base and J by 0 bases, with 9 bases between. CDR3 sequence: CASSYWTEMNTEAFF. The CDR3 region has the DNA TGTGCCAGCAGTTACTGGACAGAAATGAACACTGAAGCTTTCTTT.

The chain links TRBV19 to TRBJ2-5; no firm D call. The CDR3 length is 14 residues. Looked up from germline, CDR1 is LNHDA and CDR2 is SQIVND (reference sequence). With 2 bases removed from V and 5 bases from J, the gap between germline ends came to 12 bases. Here the CDR3 reads CASSIPPPGETQYF. The DNA of the CDR3 is TGTGCCAGTAGTATACCTCCCCCCGGGGAGACCCAGTACTTC.

The V gene is TRBV5-1, the J gene TRBJ1-5, with 9 bases fitting TRBD1. Trimming took 3 bases from V and 5 from J; bases not matched to a gene: 0. The length of the CDR3 is 13 residues. The germline gives CDR1 SGHRS, CDR2 YFSETQ. This CDR3 reads CASSWTGDQPQHF. Here the CDR3 DNA reads TGCGCCAGCAGCTGGACAGGGGATCAGCCCCAGCATTTT.

The rearrangement uses TRBV7-6 and TRBJ2-3; maybe TRBD2 (5 bases). Germline CDR1 SGHVS, CDR2 FNYEAQ. The CDR3 is made up of 14 amino acids. V gave up 0 bases and J gave up 5 bases, with 9 bases separating them. CDR3 sequence: CASSLAGEGDTQYF. In DNA form, the CDR3 reads TGTGCCAGCAGCTTAGCTGGCGAGGGAGATACGCAGTATTTT.